This T cell receptor (beta chain) was captured in a study of neurological immune-mediated disorders. Study information: Disease course was recorded as relapsing-remitting for roughly 30 and secondary progressive for about 9% of the roughly 34 multiple sclerosis patients. Regarding the study as a whole: No link was found between any clinical or MRI feature and the multiple sclerosis repertoire cluster.

Ten or more counts support this clonotype. Its specificity is unknown. TCRdb passed the 5' RACE reads through MiXCR, listing each CDR3 protein once. The profile shows approximately 38,000 distinct CDR3 sequences, around 2.5% of them singletons. Germline CDR1 reads MNHNY; CDR2 reads SVGAGI (reference sequence). The CDR3 covers 12 residues. V was pared by 11 bases and J by 6 bases, with 14 bases between. From 2 million PBMCs stored at -80 C, the unsorted libraries were generated. V and J are TRBV6-6 and TRBJ2-1; D is perhaps TRBD2 (6 bases). Sequenced input: PBMCs. This clonotype was obtained from a man between 50 and 59 years old with multiple sclerosis. The CDR3 DNA reads TGTGCCGGGAGGACCGAGAGCAATGAGCAGTTCTTC. It is translated as CAGRTESNEQFF.